A single sample is the source of the 10 T cell receptor beta chains below, sequenced in a study of shared clonotypes between healthy human individuals. Libraries were prepared by immunoSEQ multiplex PCR; TCRdb keeps only in-frame clonotypes and omits some of them. In the table there are a few million clones, more than 80% of which are singletons. The sample was naive CD4+ T cells from PBMCs. The subset here: CD45RA+ positively selected. These receptors all come from a man aged 18 to 30 in good health. Some clones in this sample may be carry-over from other donors' samples.

The rearrangement links TRBV7-2 to TRBJ1-5; tentative D call: TRBD1 (6 bases). Germline V gene data show CDR1 as SGHTA and CDR2 as FQGNSA. The V and J ends lost 5 bases and 9 bases respectively, with 11 bases between them. CDR3 length equals 12 residues. CDR3: CASSIQGGPQHF. CDR3 coding DNA: TGTGCCAGCAGCATACAGGGTGGGCCCCAGCATTTT.

This chain connects TRBV30 to TRBJ1-3; the D is unclear. The CDR3 contains 15 residues. Germline CDR1 and CDR2: GTSNPN and SVGIG (reference sequence). The V end was cut by 5 bases, the J end by 0 bases, with 14 bases between. For the CDR3, the DNA is TGTGCCTGGGGTAGACCCCGGCCCTCTGGAAACACCATATATTTT. Protein product: CAWGRPRPSGNTIYF. Full variable domain (outside the CDR3, taken from reference TRBV30 and TRBJ1-3): SQTIHQWPATLVQPVGSPLSLECTVEGTSNPNLYWYRQAAGRGLQLLFYSVGIGQISSEVPQNLSASRPQDRQFILSSKKLLLSDSGFYLCAWGRPRPSGNTIYFGEGSWLTVV.

J is TRBJ2-3 and V is TRBV5-1; TRBD2 matches 9 bases. V shed 6 bases and J 5 bases; nucleotides not matched to a gene: 10. CDR1 is SGHRS, CDR2 YFSETQ, per germline. This CDR3 is built from 15 residues. CDR3 loop: CASKRVAGDLDTQYF. DNA for the CDR3: TGCGCCAGCAAAAGGGTAGCGGGAGACCTAGATACGCAGTATTTT.

This clone was detected a few times. The chain employs TRBV18 and TRBJ1-2; maybe TRBD1 (5 bases). Germline CDR1 reads KGHSH; CDR2 reads LQKENI. The germline V and J ends were trimmed by 3 bases and 8 bases, with 13 bases remaining between them. This CDR3 region has 13 residues. The CDR3 here is CASSPRTGHGYTF. The CDR3 bases are TGTGCCAGCTCACCTCGAACAGGTCACGGCTACACCTTC.

The chain has TRBV10-3 and TRBJ2-7; D gene ambiguous. The ends were cut back, 3 bases at V and 10 bases at J, with 13 bases in the middle. CDR1 is ENHRY and CDR2 is SYGVKD in the germline V gene. The CDR3 runs 12 residues. Written as DNA, the CDR3 is TGTGCCATCAGTGATTTTGAGGAAGGACAGTACTTC. Translation: CAISDFEEGQYF.

Concerning this clone itself: The sample contains more than one DNA sequence encoding this CDR3. This chain links TRBV28 with TRBJ1-2; D unclear. The CDR3 length is 12 residues. Germline-derived CDR1 and CDR2 are MDHEN and SYDVKM. Trimming took 6 bases from V and 5 from J, leaving 10 bases between them. The CDR3 DNA reads TGTGCCAGCAGCCCCTTAGGGTATGGCTACACCTTC. It yields the protein CASSPLGYGYTF.

The count of this clone is one. The CDR3 bases are TGTGCCAGTAGTCGGCGGGCAAACCAGGGGGTTCGCAATCAGCCCCAGCATTTT. Residues: CASSRRANQGVRNQPQHF. The rearrangement links TRBV19 to TRBJ1-5; 7 bases match TRBD1. V was clipped by 5 bases and J by 2 bases; unmatched bases: 15. In germline, CDR1 is LNHDA, CDR2 SQIVND (reference sequence). The CDR3 is made up of 18 amino acids.

This chain connects TRBV7-9 to TRBJ1-1, with 9 bases aligning to TRBD1. Per germline, CDR1 SEHNR and CDR2 FQNEAQ (reference sequence). J gave up 1 base and V 3 bases, and 3 bases lay outside the gene matches. The CDR3 totals 15 residues. This chain's CDR3 is CASSLGTGSNTEAFF. The CDR3 bases are TGTGCCAGCAGCTTGGGGACAGGGTCGAACACTGAAGCTTTCTTT.

This chain joins TRBV4-2 and TRBJ2-2, with D tentatively TRBD1 (6 bases). V was clipped by 3 bases and J by 3 bases, with 8 bases between them. Germline V gene sequence: CDR1 LGHNA, CDR2 YNFKEQ. The length of the CDR3 is 14 residues. This CDR3 reads CASSQYRDTGELFF. The DNA for the CDR3 is TGTGCCAGCAGCCAGTACAGGGACACCGGGGAGCTGTTTTTT.

The V gene is TRBV28, the J gene TRBJ2-3; no clear D gene. Trimming removed 10 bases at V and 6 bases at J, with 11 bases between. The CDR3 runs 11 residues. CDR1 and CDR2 (germline): MDHEN, SYDVKM. The CDR3 sequence is CAISSPDTQYF. CDR3 DNA: TGTGCCATATCAAGCCCCGATACGCAGTATTTT.